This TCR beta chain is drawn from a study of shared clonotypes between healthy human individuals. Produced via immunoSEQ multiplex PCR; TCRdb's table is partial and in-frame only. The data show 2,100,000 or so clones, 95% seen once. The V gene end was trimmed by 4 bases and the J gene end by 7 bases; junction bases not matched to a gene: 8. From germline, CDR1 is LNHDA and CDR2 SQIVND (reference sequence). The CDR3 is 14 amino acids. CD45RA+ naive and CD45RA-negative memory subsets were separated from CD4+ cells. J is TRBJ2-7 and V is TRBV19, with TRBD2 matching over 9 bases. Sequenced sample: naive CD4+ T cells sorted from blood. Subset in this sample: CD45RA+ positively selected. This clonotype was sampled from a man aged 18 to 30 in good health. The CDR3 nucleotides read TGTGCCAGTAGTACTATAGCGGGAGCAGGTGAGCAGTACTTC. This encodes CASSTIAGAGEQYF. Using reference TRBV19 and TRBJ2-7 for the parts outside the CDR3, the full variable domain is DGGITQSPKYLFRKEGQNVTLSCEQNLNHDAMYWYRQDPGQGLRLIYYSQIVNDFQKGDIAEGYSVSREKKESFPLTVTSAQKNPTAFYLCASSTIAGAGEQYFGPGTRLTVT.